The entry below gives a single TCR beta chain sequence along with its context. Method: immunoSEQ multiplex PCR; TCRdb's copy keeps in-frame clones and lacks some. The table lists tens of thousands of clones, nearly 90% of them singletons. The data belong to a study of blood T cell repertoires in COVID-19. In the study overall: The samples span acute and convalescent COVID-19 from the United States, Italy and Spain.

V lost 4 bases and J lost 1, with 14 bases in between. Germline V gene lookup returns CDR1 SGHTS and CDR2 YDEGEE. This CDR3 is built from 15 residues. This clonotype originated in a man aged 55 to 70 with COVID-19, enrolled during active disease. The chain carries TRBV5-8 and TRBJ1-1; TRBD1 might be the D (6 bases). The sequenced sample consisted of peripheral blood. CDR3 residues: CASSLGGGENTEAFF. The CDR3 DNA follows: TGTGCCAGCAGCCTTGGTGGGGGCGAGAACACTGAAGCTTTCTTT.